This T cell receptor beta chain was sequenced in a study of breast tumors, draining lymph nodes, adjacent tissues (dated by TCRdb to 2015 to 2016). With regard to the full study: TCR beta repertoires were compared across tumor, adjacent nontumor tissue and axillary lymph nodes obtained from breast cancer patients. The study aimed to assess the relationships and possible T-cell exchange between tumor, surrounding tissue and draining lymph node repertoires in human breast cancer. General conclusions and limits of the study: Tumor T-cell repertoires showed less diversity than lymph node repertoires and more diversity than nontumor tissue repertoires, and tumor T-cell repertoires showed preferential V and J gene usage. The data were considered consistent with most tumor T cells being derived from the lymph node and subsequently expanding within tumor tissue. The conclusion that tumor T cells originate in lymph nodes was framed as consistent with a hypothesis rather than directly demonstrated. Tumor and nontumor tissue repertoires were found to be significantly more similar in luminal-like than in basal-like breast cancer.

The trim is 0 bases for V and 15 bases for J, with a gap of 12 bases between the germline ends. CDR1 LGHNA and CDR2 YNFKEQ were looked up in the germline V gene. CDR3 length: 12 amino acids, cysteine to phenylalanine. The DNA shown is the 36-base CDR3, in frame from base 1. Lymph node samples came from the axillary draining lymph nodes of breast cancer patients. TCRdb records Illumina HiSeq 2000 as the sequencer. Multiplex PCR amplification was used to generate the TCR beta chain libraries. High-throughput sequencing was used to analyze the amplified TCR beta chain products. TCRdb cleaned the public reads at Q25 with fastp, built clones with MiXCR and kept in-frame beta chains. Each entry is one CDR3 protein sequence, shown with its most common DNA and genes. The table for this sample lists about 120,000 distinct CDR3 sequences; 15% to 20% of them were counted only once. The biggest ten clones account for around 3.5% of the sample.

The table lists this clonotype with many counts. It lacks a known antigen. Base qualities were left out, and no much larger clone turns up one base away. The TCR comes from a female donor with breast cancer. Some clones in this sample may be carry-over from other donors' samples. The sample consisted of axillary lymph node tissue. The sequence is built from TRBV4-2 and TRBJ2-1; the D gene lacks a confident call. The CDR3 amino acid sequence is: CASSQDPEGRFF. Here is the DNA: TGTGCCAGCAGCCAAGATCCAGAAGGGCGGTTCTTC.